These 30 T cell receptor beta chains share one sample of origin, sequenced in a study of blood T cells in healthy people across ages. Together with a sample-barcoded 5' primer, a J-beta primer mix was included in a second PCR lasting about 6 to 11 cycles. TCRdb reprocessed the 5' RACE reads via MiXCR and lists one record per CDR3 protein. Of approximately 1.5 million distinct CDR3 sequences in the sample, approximately 43% are singletons; the top ten hold about 4.1%. The sequenced sample was blood. Receptors were obtained from a woman between 18 and 29 years old in good health.

This clonotype was recorded many times. The chain couples TRBV6-5 to TRBJ1-2; unclear D gene. Trimming took 0 bases from V and 2 from J, leaving 10 bases between them. This CDR3 contains 15 residues. Germline V gene lookup returns CDR1 MNHEY and CDR2 SVGAGI. CDR3 sequence reads: CASSYSAETNYGYTF. In DNA form, the CDR3 reads TGTGCCAGCAGTTACTCGGCCGAGACCAACTATGGCTACACCTTC.

This clonotype was recorded a few times. The gene calls are TRBV20-1 and TRBJ1-6; D is possibly TRBD1 (6 bases). Germline V gene lookup returns CDR1 DFQATT and CDR2 SNEGSKA (reference sequence). This CDR3 has 14 residues. V lost 5 bases to trimming and J lost 9 bases, with 17 bases between them. The CDR3 region is CSAVQGKESSPLHF. CDR3 sequence (DNA): TGCAGTGCTGTTCAGGGGAAAGAATCTTCACCCCTCCACTTT.

The rearrangement links TRBV28 to TRBJ1-1, with a possible D match to TRBD1 (5 bases). Germline V CDR1 and CDR2: MDHEN, SYDVKM. This CDR3 is built from 16 residues. V shed 2 bases and J shed 4 bases, with 17 bases lying between them. CDR3 coding DNA: TGTGCCAGCAGTTTACTGGGCGGACACCCGGGCACTGAAGCTTTCTTT. Its translation: CASSLLGGHPGTEAFF.

This clonotype was observed a handful of times. V is TRBV20-1 and J is TRBJ2-2, with TRBD2 matching 7 bases. CDR3 length equals 15 residues. V lost 4 bases and J lost 6; bases outside the gene matches: 11. The germline gives CDR1 DFQATT, CDR2 SNEGSKA (reference sequence). CDR3 sequence: CSATRRLAYPGELFF. The CDR3 DNA follows: TGCAGTGCTACCAGAAGACTAGCCTATCCCGGGGAGCTGTTTTTT.

Regarding this clonotype: One junction end disagrees with the germline gene, perhaps due to a read error. The chain uses TRBV7-3 and TRBJ2-3; the match to TRBD2 covers 7 bases. The CDR3 runs to 14 residues. Looked up from germline, CDR1 is SGHTA and CDR2 is FQGTGA. The CDR3: CAGSKSGVTDTQYF. DNA of the CDR3: TGTGCCGGCAGCAAAAGCGGGGTTACAGATACGCAGTATTTT. Full variable domain (rest looked up from reference TRBV7-3 and TRBJ2-3): GAGVSQTPSNKVTEKGKYVELRCDPISGHTALYWYRQSLGQGPEFLIYFQGTGAADDSGLPNDRFFAVRPEGSVSTLKIQRTERGDSAVYLCAGSKSGVTDTQYFGPGTRLTVL.

The V gene is TRBV5-1, the J gene TRBJ2-3; D remains unclear. CDR3 length: 15 amino acids. Germline V gives CDR1 SGHRS, CDR2 YFSETQ. Trimming removed 0 bases from V and 6 bases from J, with 14 bases in between. The CDR3 spells CASSLARVEWDTQYF. The CDR3 nucleotides are TGCGCCAGCAGCTTGGCTCGCGTTGAATGGGATACGCAGTATTTT. Full variable domain (rest looked up from reference TRBV5-1 and TRBJ2-3): KAGVTQTPRYLIKTRGQQVTLSCSPISGHRSVSWYQQTPGQGLQFLFEYFSETQRNKGNFPGRFSGRQFSNSRSEMNVSTLELGDSALYLCASSLARVEWDTQYFGPGTRLTVL.

This clonotype has more than one count but fewer than ten. The V call is TRBV18, the J call TRBJ1-2; 9 nucleotides align to TRBD1. The V segment lost 2 bases and the J segment 6 bases; nucleotides outside the gene matches: 4. The germline V gene has CDR1 KGHSH and CDR2 LQKENI. The CDR3 is 14 residues long. The CDR3 bases are TGTGCCAGCTCACCAGGGACAGGGAGAAATGGCTACACCTTC. It encodes CASSPGTGRNGYTF. Full variable domain (rest looked up from reference TRBV18 and TRBJ1-2): NAGVMQNPRHLVRRRGQEARLRCSPMKGHSHVYWYRQLPEEGLKFMVYLQKENIIDESGMPKERFSAEFPKEGPSILRIQQVVRGDSAAYFCASSPGTGRNGYTFGSGTRLTVV.

This clonotype was found a few times. V gene TRBV6-5 combines with J gene TRBJ2-1; 10 bases map to TRBD1. The length of the CDR3 is 16 residues. The junction had 8 bases not matched to a gene; V was cut back by 5 bases and J by 4 bases. From germline, CDR1 is MNHEY and CDR2 SVGAGI. The CDR3 bases are TGTGCCAGCAGTCGACAGGGGGCTCTCTGGTACAATGAGCAGTTCTTC. This encodes CASSRQGALWYNEQFF.

This chain links TRBV6-6 with TRBJ2-3; perhaps TRBD2 as D (6 bases). Trimming pared 5 bases from V and 5 bases from J, leaving 14 bases between. Per the germline V gene, CDR1 is MNHNY and CDR2 is SVGAGI (reference sequence). There are 14 residues in the CDR3. CDR3 DNA: TGTGCCAGCAGTGACGGGCAGGGAGGAGATACGCAGTATTTT. The encoded protein is CASSDGQGGDTQYF.

The V call is TRBV14, the J call TRBJ1-2; D may be TRBD1 (5 bases). The V and J ends lost 4 bases and 7 bases respectively, with 22 bases between them. The CDR3 contains 16 residues. Germline assignment: CDR1 SGHDN and CDR2 FVKESK. The CDR3 spells CASSPAGGPGSSGYTF. CDR3 in DNA: TGTGCCAGCAGCCCAGCCGGGGGACCCGGTAGCTCTGGCTACACCTTC.

This chain links TRBV4-3 with TRBJ2-1; weak D call: TRBD1 (5 bases). V was cut by 0 bases and J by 3 bases, with 15 bases left in between. The CDR3 is 17 amino acids. Germline V gives CDR1 LGHNA, CDR2 YSLEER. This CDR3 reads CASSQDLPRAVYNEQFF. The CDR3 coding sequence is TGCGCCAGCAGCCAAGATCTCCCCAGGGCTGTCTACAATGAGCAGTTCTTC.

This clonotype showed up just once. The gene calls are TRBV7-9 and TRBJ1-1; TRBD1 matches 9 bases. With 5 bases clipped from V and 5 bases from J, the junction kept 9 bases outside the gene matches. Germline V lookup: CDR1 SEHNR, CDR2 FQNEAQ (reference sequence). The CDR3 has 15 amino acids. CDR3 sequence: CASSAGQGIRTEAFF. The CDR3 nucleotides are TGTGCCAGCAGCGCCGGACAGGGGATAAGGACTGAAGCTTTCTTT.

This clonotype was recorded a few times. The gene calls are TRBV4-1 and TRBJ2-2; weak D call: TRBD2 (5 bases). Germline CDR1 is MGHRA and CDR2 is YSYEKL. Trimming removed 0 bases at V and 5 bases at J, with 13 bases between. The CDR3 length is 16 residues. The CDR3: CASSQEVAGGTGELFF. In nucleotides, the CDR3 is TGCGCCAGCAGCCAAGAGGTGGCAGGCGGGACCGGGGAGCTGTTTTTT.

This clonotype turned up a few times. This chain joins TRBV18 and TRBJ2-3; D is undetermined. Germline CDR1 KGHSH, CDR2 LQKENI. Between the trimmed V and J ends, which lost 5 bases and 0 bases, there was a span of 18 bases. The CDR3 is made up of 17 amino acids. The CDR3 is CASSSRAQKTSTDTQYF. CDR3 nucleotides: TGTGCCAGCTCATCCCGTGCGCAGAAGACTAGCACAGATACGCAGTATTTT.

The table lists this clonotype with a few counts. The chain carries TRBV7-2 and TRBJ1-4; perhaps TRBD1 as D (6 bases). The CDR3 totals 17 residues. Germline CDR1 is SGHTA and CDR2 is FQGNSA. V shed 0 bases and J shed 5 bases, with 16 bases lying between them. CDR3 DNA sequence: TGTGCCAGCAGCTTAGCGCCTTCGACAGGCCGGAATGAAAAACTGTTTTTT. Its protein is CASSLAPSTGRNEKLFF.

This clonotype has at least ten counts. The rearrangement uses TRBV28 and TRBJ1-2, with D possibly TRBD1 on 5 matching bases. Germline CDR1 and CDR2: MDHEN and SYDVKM. The CDR3 length is 13 residues. Trimming removed 4 bases from V and 5 bases from J, with 11 bases in between. This CDR3 reads CASSSRAGYGYTF. The CDR3 DNA reads as TGTGCCAGCAGTTCTCGGGCAGGGTATGGCTACACCTTC.

This clonotype came up a few times. The chain carries TRBV25-1 and TRBJ1-2, with a weak D call TRBD1 (5 bases). Germline V gene data show CDR1 as MGHDK and CDR2 as SYGVNS. The V gene lost 7 bases and the J gene lost 8 bases, with 17 bases spanning the gap. This CDR3 has 13 residues. The CDR3 loop is CASKREGPYGYTF. DNA for the CDR3: TGTGCCAGCAAAAGGGAGGGACCCTACGGCTACACCTTC.

The chain recombines TRBV7-9 with TRBJ1-4; TRBD1 matches at 7 bases. Looked up from germline, CDR1 is SEHNR and CDR2 is FQNEAQ (reference sequence). V lost 3 bases to trimming and J lost 11 bases; unmatched junction nucleotides: 9. This CDR3 is built from 14 residues. This chain's CDR3 is CASSLAYRGGKLFF. As DNA, the CDR3 is TGTGCCAGCAGCTTGGCCTACAGGGGTGGGAAACTGTTTTTT. Complete variable domain (other parts from reference TRBV7-9 and TRBJ1-4): DTGVSQNPRHKITKRGQNVTFRCDPISEHNRLYWYRQTLGQGPEFLTYFQNEAQLEKSRLLSDRFSAERPKGSFSTLEIQRTEQGDSAMYLCASSLAYRGGKLFFGSGTQLSVL.

The DNA of the CDR3 is TGTGCCAGCAGACCCGACAGACTTAACATAAAAACCTCCTACAATGAGCAGTTCTTC. Its protein is CASRPDRLNIKTSYNEQFF. The V gene is TRBV11-2, the J gene TRBJ2-1; possible D gene TRBD1, 5 bases. Germline V gene sequence: CDR1 SGHAT, CDR2 FQNNGV. The CDR3 runs 19 residues. Trimming left V 6 bases short and J 0 bases short, with 24 bases between.

This clonotype has only a few counts. The chain uses TRBV9 and TRBJ1-1; no clear D gene. With 2 bases removed from V and 7 bases from J, the gap between germline ends came to 9 bases. Germline V CDR1 and CDR2: SGDLS, YYNGEE. The CDR3 is made up of 12 amino acids. CDR3 nucleotide sequence: TGTGCCAGCAGCGTTGGGGTGGGTGAAGCTTTCTTT. It is translated as CASSVGVGEAFF.

This chain uses TRBV28 with TRBJ2-1, with unresolved D. The CDR3 totals 14 residues. In germline, CDR1 is MDHEN, CDR2 SYDVKM. Trimming shortened V by 3 bases and J by 13 bases, and 19 bases separated the two germline ends. The CDR3 spells CASSFPPGGKTQFF. CDR3 DNA sequence: TGTGCCAGCAGTTTTCCGCCCGGTGGTAAGACCCAGTTCTTC.

This clonotype was recorded once. This chain connects TRBV3-1 to TRBJ2-5; no firm D call. Trimming pared 4 bases from V and 7 bases from J, leaving 19 bases between. The length of the CDR3 is 15 residues. Germline V lookup: CDR1 LGHDT, CDR2 YNNKEL (reference sequence). The CDR3 spells CASSLQALGHGTQYF. Written as DNA, the CDR3 is TGTGCCAGCAGCCTTCAGGCGCTAGGTCATGGGACCCAGTACTTC.

The chain combines TRBV27 with TRBJ2-5, with TRBD1 identical over 8 bases. V trimming: 7 bases; J trimming: 11 bases; junction bases outside the gene matches: 9. Germline lookup yields CDR1 MNHEY and CDR2 SMNVEV (reference sequence). The CDR3 is 12 amino acids. DNA of the CDR3: TGTGCCAGCACTTCGCAATGGGACAGGCAGTACTTC. Its protein is CASTSQWDRQYF.

The rearrangement uses TRBV5-1 and TRBJ2-3, with 10 bases aligning to TRBD1. The CDR3 spans 15 residues. Germline CDR1 and CDR2: SGHRS and YFSETQ. Trimming at V came to 10 bases and at J to 5 bases, leaving 13 bases not matched to a gene. The CDR3 region has the DNA TGCGCCGGCACCGCGCTGACAGGGGGCGAAGATACGCAGTATTTT. Protein product: CAGTALTGGEDTQYF. Supplemented by reference TRBV5-1 and TRBJ2-3, the full variable domain reads KAGVTQTPRYLIKTRGQQVTLSCSPISGHRSVSWYQQTPGQGLQFLFEYFSETQRNKGNFPGRFSGRQFSNSRSEMNVSTLELGDSALYLCAGTALTGGEDTQYFGPGTRLTVL.

In DNA, the CDR3 is TGTGCCAGCAGTTCCCGGACAAGAGGCTACACCTTC. Protein sequence: CASSSRTRGYTF. The chain recombines TRBV6-2 or TRBV6-3 with TRBJ1-2; D is possibly TRBD1 (5 bases). The ends were cut back, 4 bases at V and 8 bases at J, with 11 bases in the middle. CDR3 size: 12 residues. Looked up from germline, CDR1 is MNHEY and CDR2 is SVGEGT.

This clonotype was found once. The chain has TRBV28 and TRBJ2-5; D gene unclear. The CDR3 has 16 amino acids. V was trimmed by 7 bases and J by 3 bases, leaving 21 bases between them. The germline gives CDR1 MDHEN, CDR2 SYDVKM. CDR3 sequence reads: CASTPLGHWIEETQYF. The CDR3 nucleotides are TGTGCCAGCACTCCTCTGGGCCATTGGATCGAAGAGACCCAGTACTTC.

This clonotype was counted only a few times. The chain joins TRBV4-3 to TRBJ1-4; no reliable D call. This CDR3 spans 14 amino acids. Germline V CDR1 and CDR2: LGHNA, YSLEER. V was pared by 2 bases and J by 5 bases, with 9 bases between. In nucleotides, the CDR3 is TGCGCCAGCAGCCAACAATCCCTAAATGAAAAACTGTTTTTT. Amino acids: CASSQQSLNEKLFF.

V usage is TRBV7-8 and J usage is TRBJ2-5, with D possibly called TRBD1 or TRBD2 (5 bases each). This CDR3 is 15 amino acids long. Germline V CDR1 and CDR2: SGHVS, FQNEAQ. V shed 6 bases and J shed 3 bases, with 17 bases lying between them. This chain's CDR3 is CASSFRRDRKETQYF. CDR3 nucleotide sequence: TGTGCCAGCAGTTTCCGCCGGGACCGCAAAGAGACCCAGTACTTC.

This chain connects TRBV4-1 to TRBJ2-1; 8 positions match TRBD2. Germline values: CDR1 MGHRA, CDR2 YSYEKL. The CDR3 is made up of 15 amino acids. The V segment lost 1 base and the J segment 8 bases; nucleotides outside the gene matches: 7. CDR3 sequence: CASSQVSGRIDEQFF. In nucleotides, the CDR3 is TGCGCCAGCAGCCAAGTGAGCGGGAGAATTGATGAGCAGTTCTTC.

The chain couples TRBV4-1 to TRBJ1-1, with D perhaps TRBD1 (6 bases). The CDR3 length is 16 residues. The V gene lost 0 bases and the J gene lost 1 base, with 12 bases spanning the gap. Germline CDR1 and CDR2: MGHRA and YSYEKL. CDR3 amino acids: CASSQDGRTENTEAFF. CDR3 bases: TGCGCCAGCAGCCAAGATGGGAGGACAGAGAACACTGAAGCTTTCTTT.